This T cell receptor (beta chain) was captured in a study of beta chain features in type 1 diabetes (dated by TCRdb to the late 2010s). Study-level background: Mean age, gender distribution, total cell number and subset yield were not different between patients and healthy donors. Whereas all 30 or so donors provided naive and central memory subsets, regulatory and stem cell-like memory subsets were isolated from just 8 patients and about 8 healthy donors. A total of about 100,000,000 sorted cells were examined across all samples, and RNA yield correlated strongly with the number of cells per subset. In the study, recently diagnosed type 1 diabetes patients and matched healthy donors were compared on the TCRB repertoires of their sorted circulating CD4+ T cell subsets.

Each donor gave one peripheral blood draw, averaging approximately 110 mL, which was collected into heparinised tubes. Using a panel that included CD45RO, CCR7, CD25, CD127, CD95 and CD27, naive, central memory, regulatory and stem cell-like memory CD4+ T cells were sorted on a BD FACSAria II. Every sorted population had a purity above 95%. Right away, PBMCs were isolated by Lymphoprep density gradient centrifugation and were stained directly, with no culture step. So that batch effects would be minimized, each experiment stained and sorted samples in pairs, pairing one healthy donor with one patient. In the case of this clone: Its cognate antigen has yet to be identified. One base away there is no much larger clone; base qualities are not given.

The entire amount of isolated RNA was reverse transcribed using the High Capacity cDNA Reverse Transcription Kit, so the sequenced TCRB transcripts were expressed ones. Deep immunoSEQ sequencing was performed on naive, central memory and regulatory T cell samples, with an average of around 3.5 million total reads per sample. After sorted cells were lysed in RLT buffer, RNA was extracted with DNase-treated RNeasy Micro or Mini kits, with the choice depending on cell number. Each cell subset was processed on its own to prevent cross-contamination, while patient and healthy donor samples were processed together. The immunoSEQ multiplex PCR was used to amplify TCRB sequences from cDNA, generating 87-bp fragments that spanned the CDR3 region. Sequencing of the amplicons was done on the Illumina HiSeq platform. As for the original processing: PCR bias was corrected computationally using synthetic template baselines, and reads within Hamming distance 2 were collapsed, with unmergeable singletons discarded. Reads were aligned against IMGT to assign V, D and J genes, CDR3 length and insertions or deletions at six rearrangement sites. Within each subset, clonotype counts were normalized to sorted cell number, after which true diversity and Gini coefficients were computed with the tcR R package. The overlap coefficient, calculated on TCRB nucleotide sequences, was used to measure repertoire sharing. Out-of-frame TCRB sequences from naive cells were analyzed as a proxy for the pre-selection repertoire. TCRdb limited this immuneACCESS table to in-frame rearrangements with V and J called. A share of clones is missing; checked studies link under half to unresolved V genes, and the rest is unexplained. The V and J calls and clone size were taken over from that table, and D and trimming were inferred from the DNA. This sample lists 600,000 to 650,000 clones; about a sixth were detected once. The ten largest account for around 0.095% of the sample.

Points the paper makes about the study in general: The naive, central memory and regulatory TCRB repertoires appeared to resemble one another more closely among patients than among healthy donors. At VDJ recombination sites, patients with type 1 diabetes made fewer insertions and deleted more nucleotides, a pattern implying thymic rearrangement abnormalities. Because the HLA sub-analyses included only small numbers of individuals, any influence of HLA type on TCRB rearrangement was left unresolved. PCR might favor shorter templates, but patient and control samples were amplified and corrected together, so any skew would affect both groups equally. Type 1 diabetes patients showed a moderate but significant shortening of TCRB CDR3 length in all four CD4+ subsets. Because cDNA was sequenced instead of genomic DNA, activated cells with high expression could be over-represented, although the groups did not differ in activation or CD3 levels.

The TCR comes from a man aged 18 to 35 in good health. The sequenced material came from naive CD4+ T cells from blood. Explained via the paper, the cell subset or site label denotes: true naive CD4+ T cells.

The CDR3 protein: CASSIGATPGTYEQYF. The DNA reads as follows: TGTGCCAGTAGTATAGGGGCGACACCCGGAACCTACGAGCAGTACTTC. The sequence joins TRBV19 to TRBJ2-7, with the D gene not clear enough to name. Trimming takes 1 base from V and 2 bases from J, and the germline ends sit 15 bases apart. The cysteine opens and the phenylalanine closes a CDR3 of 16 amino acids. The entry retains the CDR3 DNA only, 48 bases that are in frame from base 1. The germline V gene (reference sequence) provides CDR1 LNHDA and CDR2 SQIVND.